The clone carrying this T cell receptor beta chain was found once. No antigen is known for it. These data come from a study of OX40 agonist ivuxolimab in advanced cancers. General study results and limits: On average, a greater number of expanded clones characterised CD8+ T cells relative to CD4+.

After removal of 1 base from V and 5 bases from J, the junction contained 4 bases not matched to a gene. This CDR3 region has 14 residues. Germline values: CDR1 KGHSH, CDR2 LQKENI. TCRdb's table, derived via immunoSEQ multiplex PCR, lists solely in-frame clones and lacks some. The sample contains approximately 45,000 clones, 88% of which appear only once. At baseline, cycle 4 day 1, and cycle 7 day 1, blood was sampled. This material consisted of CD4+ or CD8+ T cells sorted from blood, taken in a trial of the OX40 agonist ivuxolimab. The receptor was isolated from an adult with an advanced solid tumor such as melanoma, head and neck, liver or kidney cancer. J is TRBJ2-7 and V is TRBV18; 8 bases agree with TRBD1. The CDR3, as DNA: TGTGCCAGCTCACCACGGACAGGGATCCACGAGCAGTACTTC. It codes for CASSPRTGIHEQYF.